Listed here are 25 T cell receptor beta chains from one sample, sequenced in a study. Tregs were sorted as CD4+CD25+CD127-/low cells. TCRdb re-called the 5' RACE reads with MiXCR, one entry per CDR3 protein. The table records about 43,000 distinct CDR3 sequences, approximately 23% of them present only once. Sequenced sample: Tregs sorted from a lymph node. These receptors were taken from a female donor with breast cancer.

About this clonotype itself: A much bigger clone sits one base away, suggesting this may be a read error. The chain recombines TRBV3-1 with TRBJ2-7, with D possibly matching TRBD1 (6 bases). CDR1 LGHDT and CDR2 YNNKEL come from the germline V gene (reference sequence). This CDR3 spans 13 amino acids. The V and J ends lost 8 bases and 7 bases respectively, with 18 bases between them. The CDR3 sequence: CASSGTSPLEQYF. The CDR3 region has the DNA TGTGCCAGCTCTGGGACATCCCCTCTGGAGCAGTACTTC.

This clonotype is judged medium-sized. The rearrangement links TRBV27 to TRBJ1-1, with D unclear. The V gene's germline CDR1 is MNHEY and CDR2 SMNVEV (reference sequence). CDR3 length equals 13 residues. V shed 4 bases and J shed 1 base, with 7 bases lying between them. In nucleotides, the CDR3 is TGTGCCAGCAGTTCAAGACAGAACACTGAAGCTTTCTTT. Amino acid sequence: CASSSRQNTEAFF.

The chain employs TRBV4-2 and TRBJ2-7; D assignment may be TRBD1 or TRBD2 (6 bases each). V lost 0 bases to trimming and J lost 4 bases, with 13 bases between them. The V gene's germline CDR1 is LGHNA and CDR2 YNFKEQ. The CDR3 sequence is 15 residues long. As DNA, the CDR3 is TGTGCCAGCAGCCAAGATTCAGGGGACTCTTACGAGCAGTACTTC. Its protein product is CASSQDSGDSYEQYF.

This rearrangement joins TRBV20-1 to TRBJ1-1; no clear D. Between the trimmed V and J ends, which lost 1 base and 3 bases, there was a span of 12 bases. Germline V gene sequence: CDR1 DFQATT, CDR2 SNEGSKA (reference sequence). CDR3 length: 14 amino acids. For the CDR3, the DNA is TGCAGTGCTAGAGTGGAAGACCGATACACTGAAGCTTTCTTT. This codes for CSARVEDRYTEAFF.

The rearrangement uses TRBV6-1 and TRBJ2-3; D unclear. The CDR3 contains 13 residues. The V gene lost 3 bases and the J gene lost 0 bases, with 4 bases spanning the gap. The germline gives CDR1 MNHNS, CDR2 SASEGT. The CDR3 region is CASSDFSTDTQYF. As DNA, the CDR3 is TGTGCCAGCAGTGACTTTAGCACAGATACGCAGTATTTT.

In its sample, this clonotype was seen a few times. This sequence joins TRBV20-1 and TRBJ1-2, with TRBD1 matching over 10 bases. After removal of 3 bases from V and 8 bases from J, the junction contained 9 bases not matched to a gene. CDR3 length: 14 residues. CDR1 DFQATT and CDR2 SNEGSKA come from the germline V gene (reference sequence). The CDR3 sequence is CSARPRQGAGGYTF. CDR3 coding DNA: TGCAGTGCTAGGCCCAGACAGGGGGCTGGCGGCTACACCTTC.

The chain has TRBV9 and TRBJ2-6; D unclear. This CDR3 region has 15 residues. V was cut by 1 base and J by 2 bases, with 7 bases left in between. Germline V gene data show CDR1 as SGDLS and CDR2 as YYNGEE. CDR3 protein: CASSVSGAGANVLTF. CDR3 bases: TGTGCCAGCAGCGTAAGTGGGGCTGGGGCCAACGTCCTGACTTTC. Filled out from reference TRBV9 and TRBJ2-6, the complete variable domain reads DSGVTQTPKHLITATGQRVTLRCSPRSGDLSVYWYQQSLDQGLQFLIQYYNGEERAKGNILERFSAQQFPDLHSELNLSSLELGDSALYFCASSVSGAGANVLTFGAGSRLTVL.

With regard to this clonotype: A read error is possible here, since a much larger clone lies one base away. The chain recombines TRBV25-1 with TRBJ1-1; no clear D gene. Germline-derived CDR1 and CDR2 are MGHDK and SYGVNS. The CDR3 sequence is 12 residues long. CDR3 sequence (DNA): TGTGGCAGCAGTGAGGATAACACTGAAGCTTTCTTT. Protein product: CGSSEDNTEAFF.

This clonotype was seen more than once but under ten times. The junction shows a germline mismatch at one end, possibly a read error. This rearrangement joins TRBV27 to TRBJ1-6; 9 bases map to TRBD1. The germline CDR1 and CDR2 sequences are MNHEY and SMNVEV (reference sequence). This CDR3 has 17 amino acids. The chain's CDR3 is CASSLRGQGYYDSPLHF. CDR3 DNA sequence: TGTGCCAGCAGTTTACGGGGACAGGGTTACTATGATTCACCCCTCCACTTT.

This clonotype was counted only a few times. A read error may produce the germline difference seen at one junction end. The chain couples TRBV11-2 to TRBJ2-7; 10 bases fit TRBD1. Germline V gives CDR1 SGHAT, CDR2 FQNNGV. This CDR3 spans 15 amino acids. Here the CDR3 DNA reads TGTGCCAGCAGCATCGGGACAGGGGATACCTACGCGCAGTACTTC. Protein product: CASSIGTGDTYAQYF.

As to this clonotype: One end of the junction fails to match germline, which may point to a read error. V gene TRBV27 combines with J gene TRBJ2-7, with 12 bases fitting TRBD1. Germline V gene sequence: CDR1 MNHEY, CDR2 SMNVEV (reference sequence). The CDR3 is made up of 16 amino acids. DNA for the CDR3: TGTGCCAGCAGTTTATTGGGACAGGGGGCCTCCTACGGGCAGTACTTC. Amino acids: CASSLLGQGASYGQYF.

For this clonotype: One end of the junction does not line up with germline, which may come from a read error. The CDR3: CAGSLSRFDQETQYF. The CDR3 nucleotides read TGTGCCGGCAGTTTATCGCGGTTCGATCAAGAGACCCAGTACTTC. The gene calls are TRBV27 and TRBJ2-5; D ambiguous. Germline CDR1 MNHEY, CDR2 SMNVEV (reference sequence). This CDR3 has 15 residues.

The chain is built from TRBV5-4 and TRBJ2-7, with D tentatively TRBD2 (5 bases). V was shortened by 2 bases and J by 1 base, with 7 bases between the two germline ends. Germline values: CDR1 SGHNT, CDR2 YYREEE (reference sequence). This CDR3 contains 13 residues. CDR3 protein: CASSFGLSYEQYF. In DNA form, the CDR3 reads TGTGCCAGCAGCTTCGGACTTTCCTACGAGCAGTACTTC.

This sequence joins TRBV20-1 and TRBJ1-1; 7 nucleotides match TRBD1. CDR1 is DFQATT and CDR2 is SNEGSKA in the germline V gene (reference sequence). V trimming: 2 bases; J trimming: 4 bases; junction bases outside the gene matches: 7. CDR3 size: 14 residues. CDR3 amino acids: CSARTAGGSTEAFF. The CDR3, as DNA: TGCAGTGCTAGAACGGCAGGGGGTAGCACTGAAGCTTTCTTT.

The sample holds many counts of this clonotype. The chain is built from TRBV5-1 and TRBJ2-3, with D hard to call. Germline assignment: CDR1 SGHRS and CDR2 YFSETQ. The CDR3 contains 14 residues. Between the trimmed V and J ends, which lost 2 bases and 0 bases, there was a span of 7 bases. The CDR3 DNA sequence: TGCGCCAGCAGCTTAGGGCCAAGCACAGATACGCAGTATTTT. It encodes CASSLGPSTDTQYF.

The chain links TRBV29-1 to TRBJ1-2; unclear D gene. This CDR3 spans 11 amino acids. V was trimmed by 2 bases and J by 1 base, leaving 2 bases between them. Germline V gene lookup returns CDR1 SQVTM and CDR2 ANQGSEA. The CDR3 DNA sequence: TGCAGCGTTGAAAATAACTATGGCTACACCTTC. Translating it yields CSVENNYGYTF. The full variable domain, completed using reference TRBV29-1 and TRBJ1-2, is SAVISQKPSRDICQRGTSLTIQCQVDSQVTMMFWYRQQPGQSLTLIATANQGSEATYESGFVIDKFPISRPNLTFSTLTVSNMSPEDSSIYLCSVENNYGYTFGSGTRLTVV.

This clonotype was recorded once. The chain carries TRBV12-3 or TRBV12-4 and TRBJ2-5; no firm D call. The CDR3 loop spans 12 amino acids. V was shortened by 5 bases and J by 5 bases, with 9 bases between the two germline ends. The CDR3 sequence: CASSALDETQYF. CDR3 coding DNA: TGTGCCAGCAGTGCCCTAGACGAGACCCAGTACTTC.

This clonotype was seen only a few times. The J gene is TRBJ2-2, the V gene TRBV7-2; 9 positions match TRBD2. V lost 5 bases and J lost 6; bases outside the gene matches: 10. This CDR3 spans 16 amino acids. Germline V CDR1 and CDR2: SGHTA, FQGNSA. In nucleotides, the CDR3 is TGTGCCAGCAGCCCTTCTAGCGGGGAGTTTGCCGGGGAGCTGTTTTTT. Its translation is CASSPSSGEFAGELFF.

Note on this clonotype: This could be a read error, since a much larger clone is one nucleotide away. The chain combines TRBV3-1 with TRBJ2-2; the D gene is possibly TRBD1 (7 bases). The CDR3 has 13 residues. Per the germline V gene, CDR1 is LGHDT and CDR2 is YNNKEL (reference sequence). CDR3: CASSRQGGGELSF. For the CDR3, the DNA is TGTGCCAGCAGCCGACAGGGAGGCGGGGAGCTGTCTTTT. The variable domain in full, with the rest retrieved from reference TRBV3-1 and TRBJ2-2, is DTAVSQTPKYLVTQMGNDKSIKCEQNLGHDTMYWYKQDSKKFLKIMFSYNNKELIINETVPNRFSPKSPDKAHLNLHINSLELGDSAVYFCASSRQGGGELSFGEGSRLTVL.

This clonotype was seen repeatedly, ten times or more. The chain links TRBV28 to TRBJ2-7; D is unresolved. The CDR3 is made up of 12 amino acids. CDR1 and CDR2 from the germline V gene are MDHEN and SYDVKM. V lost 4 bases, J lost 2 bases, and 6 bases lay in between. The CDR3 reads CASSSPAYEQYF. The DNA for the CDR3 is TGTGCCAGCAGTTCCCCAGCCTACGAGCAGTACTTC.

This clonotype was picked up one time. The junction departs from germline at one end; a sequencing error may be responsible. The chain uses TRBV6-2 or TRBV6-3 and TRBJ2-7, with D perhaps matching TRBD2 (6 bases). CDR3 length equals 15 residues. Germline CDR1 and CDR2: MNHEY and SVGEGT. This chain's CDR3 is CAGRSLRGKAYEQYF. CDR3 nucleotides: TGTGCCGGCAGGTCCCTACGCGGGAAGGCCTACGAGCAGTACTTC.

This clonotype came up many times. The chain recombines TRBV5-6 with TRBJ2-7; possibly TRBD1 or TRBD2 for D (5 bases each). V was clipped by 1 base and J by 5 bases, with 13 bases between them. Germline CDR1 is SGHDT and CDR2 is YYEEEE. The CDR3 totals 14 residues. The CDR3 DNA reads TGTGCCAGCAGCTTGAAACAGGTGGGACACGAGCAGTACTTC. This codes for CASSLKQVGHEQYF.

Note on this clonotype: The germline gene is not matched at one end of the junction; a read error may be the cause. CDR3 bases: TGTGCCAGCAGCTCAGGGACAGAGTACGAGCAGTACTTC. Encoded protein: CASSSGTEYEQYF. This chain connects TRBV5-1 to TRBJ2-7; 7 nucleotides line up with TRBD1. The CDR3 has 13 residues. CDR1 SGHRS and CDR2 YFSETQ come from the germline V gene.

The rearrangement joins TRBV20-1 to TRBJ2-5, with TRBD2 as a possible D gene (5 bases). Deletions cut 6 bases from V and 5 bases from J, with 13 bases between. CDR1 and CDR2 (germline): DFQATT, SNEGSKA (reference sequence). This CDR3 has 12 amino acids. The CDR3: CSAGGELETQYF. The DNA for the CDR3 is TGCAGTGCCGGAGGAGAGCTGGAGACCCAGTACTTC.

V gene TRBV4-1 combines with J gene TRBJ1-5, with D possibly TRBD1 on 6 matching bases. The CDR3 consists of 15 residues. CDR1 MGHRA and CDR2 YSYEKL come from the germline V gene. The ends were cut back, 1 base at V and 5 bases at J, with 12 bases in the middle. The CDR3 DNA reads as TGCGCCAGCAGCCAAGTCCCAGGGGCCGATCAGCCCCAGCATTTT. Its translation is CASSQVPGADQPQHF.